Each of the 30 T cell receptor beta chains below was sequenced from the same sample in a study of blood T cell repertoires in COVID-19. Sequenced by immunoSEQ multiplex PCR; TCRdb stores in-frame clones only, minus some. Of approximately 120,000 clones listed, 84% were seen once; the top ten hold approximately 7.9%. The specimen sequenced was peripheral blood. These receptors all come from a woman of 80 years or more with active or convalescent COVID-19.

This clone showed up just a few times. The genes are TRBV6-5 and TRBJ2-2, with 9 bases lining up with TRBD1. The trim removed 2 bases at V and 5 bases at J, leaving 3 bases unmatched. The CDR3 is 15 residues long. CDR1 is MNHEY and CDR2 is SVGAGI in the germline V gene. The CDR3 is CASSYGTGFTGELFF. The CDR3 DNA sequence: TGTGCCAGCAGTTACGGGACAGGGTTTACCGGGGAGCTGTTTTTT.

The chain couples TRBV19 to TRBJ2-2; D unclear. Trimming took 4 bases from V and 6 from J, leaving 12 bases between them. This CDR3 region has 14 residues. The germline gives CDR1 LNHDA, CDR2 SQIVND (reference sequence). The CDR3: CASSKLESSGELFF. In nucleotides, the CDR3 is TGTGCCAGTAGTAAGCTAGAATCTTCCGGGGAGCTGTTTTTT.

This clone was observed a handful of times. The chain joins TRBV24-1 to TRBJ1-5; 8 positions match TRBD1. V was clipped by 10 bases and J by 1 base; unmatched bases: 2. Germline V lookup: CDR1 KGHDR, CDR2 SFDVKD. The CDR3 spans 13 residues. CDR3 coding DNA: TGTGCCACTGGACAGGGCAGCAATCAGCCCCAGCATTTT. Encoded protein: CATGQGSNQPQHF.

The chain uses TRBV15 and TRBJ1-4; TRBD1 is a possible D gene (6 bases). Germline values: CDR1 LNHNV, CDR2 YYDKDF (reference sequence). Trimming took 5 bases from V and 4 from J, leaving 14 bases between them. CDR3 length equals 15 residues. As DNA, the CDR3 is TGTGCCACCAGCCCGAGGGGGTTTCGTAATGAAAAACTGTTTTTT. Its translation is CATSPRGFRNEKLFF.

This chain uses TRBV19 with TRBJ2-3; possibly TRBD1 for D (5 bases). V was pared by 3 bases and J by 6 bases, with 7 bases between. The germline CDR1 and CDR2 sequences are LNHDA and SQIVND (reference sequence). This CDR3 is 12 amino acids long. The CDR3 sequence is CASSMAGDTQYF. In DNA, the CDR3 is TGTGCCAGTAGTATGGCAGGGGATACGCAGTATTTT.

This clone showed up just once. This chain uses TRBV27 with TRBJ2-2; D possibly corresponds to TRBD1 (5 bases). Between the trimmed V and J ends, which lost 6 bases and 5 bases, there was a span of 16 bases. The CDR3 has 15 residues. Germline CDR1 and CDR2: MNHEY and SMNVEV (reference sequence). The CDR3 sequence is CASSETNRRTGELFF. The CDR3 DNA reads as TGTGCCAGCAGCGAAACGAACAGGCGGACCGGGGAGCTGTTTTTT.

This clone came up many times. The chain is built from TRBV7-9 and TRBJ2-2, with D possibly matching TRBD2 (6 bases). Germline-derived CDR1 and CDR2 are SEHNR and FQNEAQ (reference sequence). Trimming cost V 4 bases and J 0 bases, with 9 bases left between them. The CDR3 has 15 amino acids. The CDR3 sequence: CASSSPGANTGELFF. In DNA form, the CDR3 reads TGTGCCAGCAGCTCGCCGGGGGCGAACACCGGGGAGCTGTTTTTT.

V usage is TRBV3-1 (or the pseudogene TRBV3-2) and J usage is TRBJ1-3; D remains unclear. This CDR3 region has 12 residues. Germline V gene sequence: CDR1 LGHDT, CDR2 YNNKEL (reference sequence). V lost 1 base, J lost 6 bases, and 4 bases lay in between. The CDR3 DNA follows: TGTGCCAGCAGCCAAGCAGAAAACACCATATATTTT. Its translation is CASSQAENTIYF.

This chain links TRBV10-3 with TRBJ2-1; 9 bases are shared with TRBD2. This CDR3 region has 14 residues. Per germline, CDR1 ENHRY and CDR2 SYGVKD. Trimming cost V 9 bases and J 5 bases; bases outside gene matches: 8. CDR3 residues: CAIRSGSGDNEQFF. The CDR3 nucleotides are TGTGCCATACGTAGCGGGAGCGGGGACAATGAGCAGTTCTTC.

The chain is built from TRBV5-6 and TRBJ1-5; the D gene is possibly TRBD1 (5 bases). Between the trimmed V and J ends, which lost 3 bases and 6 bases, there was a span of 16 bases. The CDR3 is 15 residues long. Per the germline V gene, CDR1 is SGHDT and CDR2 is YYEEEE. CDR3 loop: CASSSLSQGGQPQHF. The CDR3, as DNA: TGTGCCAGCAGCTCTCTGAGCCAGGGAGGTCAGCCCCAGCATTTT.

This chain uses TRBV7-9 with TRBJ2-5; D ambiguous. Germline V CDR1 and CDR2: SEHNR, FQNEAQ (reference sequence). The CDR3 is 11 amino acids. V dropped 4 bases and J dropped 2 bases, with 2 bases sitting between them. The CDR3 loop is CASSSQETQYF. The CDR3 coding sequence is TGTGCCAGCAGCTCACAAGAGACCCAGTACTTC. Looking up the rest from reference TRBV7-9 and TRBJ2-5 gives the full variable domain: DTGVSQNPRHKITKRGQNVTFRCDPISEHNRLYWYRQTLGQGPEFLTYFQNEAQLEKSRLLSDRFSAERPKGSFSTLEIQRTEQGDSAMYLCASSSQETQYFGPGTRLLVL.

This chain links TRBV6-5 with TRBJ2-3; TRBD1 matches at 10 bases. After removal of 7 bases from V and 3 bases from J, the junction contained 4 bases not matched to a gene. CDR3 length: 14 residues. Germline CDR1 and CDR2: MNHEY and SVGAGI. In nucleotides, the CDR3 is TGTGCCAGCATACGGGGACAGGGGACAGATACGCAGTATTTT. This encodes CASIRGQGTDTQYF.

The J gene is TRBJ1-6, the V gene TRBV10-3; D is uncertain. V shed 3 bases and J shed 9 bases, with 12 bases lying between them. The germline V gene encodes CDR1 ENHRY and CDR2 SYGVKD. CDR3 length equals 14 residues. The CDR3 DNA sequence: TGTGCCATCAGTGACAACGGGGTTGGTTCACCCCTCCACTTT. It encodes CAISDNGVGSPLHF.

With regard to this clone: The same CDR3 also results from other DNA sequences found in this sample. The chain carries TRBV18 and TRBJ2-7, with 8 nucleotides matching TRBD1. The CDR3 consists of 13 residues. The V and J ends lost 6 bases and 3 bases, in that order; junction bases with no gene match: 4. Germline CDR1 KGHSH, CDR2 LQKENI. CDR3 loop: CASSGTGGYEQYF. DNA for the CDR3: TGTGCCAGCTCGGGCACAGGGGGCTACGAGCAGTACTTC.

The chain employs TRBV18 and TRBJ2-7; 11 nucleotides agree with TRBD2. V gave up 4 bases and J gave up 3 bases; unmatched junction bases: 8. The CDR3 extends over 16 amino acids. CDR1 is KGHSH, CDR2 LQKENI, per germline. The CDR3 bases are TGTGCCAGCTCACTTTACTCTAGCGGGGGGAACTACGAGCAGTACTTC. It encodes CASSLYSSGGNYEQYF.

Written as DNA, the CDR3 is TGTGCCAGCAGCCTGAACGCGCCAGGCGCTTCCTACGAGCAGTACTTC. It yields the protein CASSLNAPGASYEQYF. V gene TRBV11-2 combines with J gene TRBJ2-7; D remains ambiguous. This CDR3 contains 16 residues. From germline, CDR1 is SGHAT and CDR2 FQNNGV. The V end lost 5 bases, the J end lost 1 base, and 18 bases lay between the germline ends.

This rearrangement joins TRBV28 to TRBJ1-1; D not resolved. The germline V gene has CDR1 MDHEN and CDR2 SYDVKM. There are 10 residues in the CDR3. V dropped 5 bases and J dropped 11 bases, with 9 bases sitting between them. CDR3 bases: TGTGCCAGCAGTGCAGGCGGGGCTTTCTTT. Translating gives CASSAGGAFF. Filled out from reference TRBV28 and TRBJ1-1, the complete variable domain reads DVKVTQSSRYLVKRTGEKVFLECVQDMDHENMFWYRQDPGLGLRLIYFSYDVKMKEKGDIPEGYSVSREKKERFSLILESASTNQTSMYLCASSAGGAFFGQGTRLTVV.

The gene calls are TRBV5-1 and TRBJ1-1, with TRBD1 as a possible D gene (6 bases). CDR3 length: 14 amino acids. Trimming shortened V by 0 bases and J by 1 base, and 7 bases separated the two germline ends. Germline CDR1 reads SGHRS; CDR2 reads YFSETQ. The CDR3 coding sequence is TGCGCCAGCAGCTTGGGCAGGGGGAACACTGAAGCTTTCTTT. It codes for CASSLGRGNTEAFF.

V is TRBV7-9 and J is TRBJ1-2; TRBD1 is a possible D gene (5 bases). CDR1 SEHNR and CDR2 FQNEAQ come from the germline V gene (reference sequence). The CDR3 contains 12 residues. Trimming removed 5 bases at V and 6 bases at J, with 10 bases between. DNA of the CDR3: TGTGCCAGCAGCCTGGCGGGGGATGGCTACACCTTC. Amino acid sequence: CASSLAGDGYTF.

The chain recombines TRBV5-6 with TRBJ1-5, with 10 bases lining up with TRBD1. This CDR3 region has 15 residues. V was clipped by 0 bases and J by 11 bases; unmatched bases: 8. CDR1 is SGHDT and CDR2 is YYEEEE in the germline V gene. The CDR3 DNA reads as TGTGCCAGCAGCTTGGGACAGGGGGCTCCCCAGACCCAGCATTTT. It is translated as CASSLGQGAPQTQHF.

V and J are TRBV18 and TRBJ2-3; D may be TRBD2 (6 bases). CDR3 size: 16 residues. With 4 bases removed from V and 4 bases from J, the gap between germline ends came to 18 bases. CDR1 and CDR2 (germline): KGHSH, LQKENI. The CDR3 is CASSRFEGGLADTQYF. In nucleotides, the CDR3 is TGTGCCAGCTCACGGTTCGAGGGAGGCTTGGCAGATACGCAGTATTTT.

The chain combines TRBV9 with TRBJ2-2; the D is unclear. V lost 3 bases, J lost 6 bases, and 15 bases lay in between. Germline values: CDR1 SGDLS, CDR2 YYNGEE. This CDR3 has 15 amino acids. CDR3 bases: TGTGCCAGCAGCGACCCAACTGGGCGCGCCGGGGAGCTGTTTTTT. It encodes CASSDPTGRAGELFF. The full variable domain, completed using reference TRBV9 and TRBJ2-2, is DSGVTQTPKHLITATGQRVTLRCSPRSGDLSVYWYQQSLDQGLQFLIQYYNGEERAKGNILERFSAQQFPDLHSELNLSSLELGDSALYFCASSDPTGRAGELFFGEGSRLTVL.

The V gene is TRBV10-1, the J gene TRBJ2-1; TRBD1 agrees at 7 bases. Germline lookup yields CDR1 WNHNN and CDR2 SYGVQD (reference sequence). V shed 8 bases, J shed 12 bases, and the junction held 7 bases outside the gene matches. The CDR3 spans 11 residues. The CDR3 loop reads CASGNRGGQFF. CDR3 nucleotide sequence: TGCGCCAGCGGGAACAGGGGTGGGCAGTTCTTC.

This chain connects TRBV3-1 (or the pseudogene TRBV3-2) to TRBJ2-7; 8 bases match TRBD2. Per the germline V gene, CDR1 is LGHDT and CDR2 is YNNKEL (reference sequence). The V and J ends lost 0 bases and 6 bases, in that order; junction bases with no gene match: 16. The CDR3 loop spans 18 amino acids. CDR3 sequence: CASSQEGVGAGEWGEQYF. DNA for the CDR3: TGTGCCAGCAGCCAAGAAGGGGTCGGAGCGGGAGAATGGGGCGAGCAGTACTTC.

The CDR3 protein is CASSFQGTGYTF. CDR3 nucleotide sequence: TGTGCCAGCAGCTTTCAGGGGACCGGCTACACCTTC. The chain employs TRBV3-1 (or the pseudogene TRBV3-2) and TRBJ1-2, with a tentative D call TRBD1 (6 bases). The CDR3 has 12 amino acids. CDR1 and CDR2 (germline): LGHDT, YNNKEL (reference sequence). V lost 5 bases, J lost 8 bases, and 12 bases lay in between.

This chain uses TRBV7-9 with TRBJ1-1; 8 bases are shared with TRBD1. Germline CDR1 is SEHNR and CDR2 is FQNEAQ (reference sequence). The CDR3 spans 18 residues. The junction had 15 bases not matched to a gene; V was cut back by 5 bases and J by 1 base. The CDR3 here is CASSPEVRPTGGNTEAFF. CDR3 bases: TGTGCCAGCAGCCCGGAAGTCCGGCCTACAGGGGGGAACACTGAAGCTTTCTTT.

This chain links TRBV27 with TRBJ2-1, with 7 nucleotides matching TRBD1. Unmatched junction bases numbered 9, after V lost 0 bases and J lost 7 bases. Germline V gives CDR1 MNHEY, CDR2 SMNVEV (reference sequence). The CDR3 is made up of 16 amino acids. CDR3 sequence reads: CASSLSNRGPRNEQFF. The CDR3 coding sequence is TGTGCCAGCAGTTTATCAAACAGGGGCCCTAGGAATGAGCAGTTCTTC.

J is TRBJ1-2 and V is TRBV19, with TRBD1 identical over 8 bases. Germline CDR1 LNHDA, CDR2 SQIVND (reference sequence). Germline trimming cut 4 bases from V and 7 bases from J; bases unmatched to any gene: 8. The CDR3 runs 14 residues. In DNA, the CDR3 is TGTGCCAGTAGTAGGACAGGGTCCTTGAGTGGCTACACCTTC. Its protein is CASSRTGSLSGYTF.

This chain's CDR3 is CASSSDPGNSPLHF. The DNA for the CDR3 is TGCGCCAGCAGCTCAGACCCGGGTAATTCACCCCTCCACTTT. The chain has TRBV5-1 and TRBJ1-6; D uncertain. V lost 3 bases and J lost 6, with 10 bases in between. The germline V gene has CDR1 SGHRS and CDR2 YFSETQ. The CDR3 runs to 14 residues.

This clone has just one count. The chain carries TRBV5-1 and TRBJ2-2; 7 bases agree with TRBD1. The trim removed 2 bases at V and 2 bases at J, leaving 3 bases unmatched. CDR1 SGHRS and CDR2 YFSETQ come from the germline V gene. The CDR3 is 15 amino acids. The CDR3 reads CASSLGGANTGELFF. In DNA, the CDR3 is TGCGCCAGCAGCTTAGGGGGCGCAAACACCGGGGAGCTGTTTTTT.